One sample yielded the 10 T cell receptor beta chains listed below, sequenced in a study of T-cell reconstitution after alpha-beta-depleted transplantation in children. Unique molecular identifiers were built into the TCRbeta library. MiXCR, run by TCRdb on the PCR reads, gives a single entry per CDR3 protein. The sample consists of roughly 350,000 distinct CDR3 sequences, roughly 16% of them appearing once. This specimen consisted of PBMCs, mostly from graft donor cells, obtained 360 days after TCRalphabeta/CD19-depleted stem cell transplant. These receptors all stem from a male patient under 10 years old who had a stem cell transplant for acute lymphoblastic leukemia, so the T cells may come from the graft donor.

This clonotype occurred many times. The V call is TRBV5-1, the J call TRBJ2-7, with a possible D match to TRBD2 (6 bases). The germline V gene encodes CDR1 SGHRS and CDR2 YFSETQ. The CDR3 length is 15 residues. With 4 bases removed from V and 5 bases from J, the gap between germline ends came to 19 bases. The CDR3 sequence is CASSPFGRTGDEQYF. CDR3 bases: TGCGCCAGCAGCCCATTTGGTAGGACGGGAGACGAGCAGTACTTC.

There are many counts of this clonotype. V gene TRBV9 combines with J gene TRBJ2-7; 10 bases agree with TRBD2. Trimming at V came to 0 bases and at J to 3 bases, leaving 6 bases not matched to a gene. Looked up from germline, CDR1 is SGDLS and CDR2 is YYNGEE. CDR3 length: 16 amino acids. The CDR3 loop is CASSVGVAGGLYEQYF. In DNA, the CDR3 is TGTGCCAGCAGCGTAGGGGTAGCGGGGGGCCTCTACGAGCAGTACTTC.

The chain uses TRBV20-1 and TRBJ2-3; D call uncertain. The CDR3 sequence is 13 residues long. Germline CDR1 and CDR2: DFQATT and SNEGSKA (reference sequence). The V and J ends lost 1 base and 6 bases respectively, with 11 bases between them. CDR3 DNA: TGCAGTGCTAGAGCCGCGGCCCGGGATACGCAGTATTTT. Encoded protein: CSARAAARDTQYF.

The V gene is TRBV18, the J gene TRBJ2-7, with D possibly matching TRBD1 (6 bases). Germline CDR1 KGHSH, CDR2 LQKENI. The CDR3 length is 15 residues. Trimming left V 2 bases short and J 3 bases short, with 14 bases between. CDR3 nucleotides: TGTGCCAGCTCACCAGATGGGGGCAGGGGCTACGAGCAGTACTTC. Translation gives CASSPDGGRGYEQYF. The full variable domain, rest sourced from reference TRBV18 and TRBJ2-7, is NAGVMQNPRHLVRRRGQEARLRCSPMKGHSHVYWYRQLPEEGLKFMVYLQKENIIDESGMPKERFSAEFPKEGPSILRIQQVVRGDSAAYFCASSPDGGRGYEQYFGPGTRLTVT.

This clonotype was detected a few times. This chain connects TRBV11-2 to TRBJ2-3, with 7 bases that match TRBD1. The CDR3 consists of 18 residues. Germline V gives CDR1 SGHAT, CDR2 FQNNGV. V lost 1 base and J lost 3; bases outside the gene matches: 13. In DNA, the CDR3 is TGTGCCAGCAGCTTAGTTAGGGGTCGACAGGGAAGAACAGATACGCAGTATTTT. It yields the protein CASSLVRGRQGRTDTQYF.

There are a few counts of this clonotype. The J gene is TRBJ1-3, the V gene TRBV7-2, with D possibly matching TRBD1 (6 bases). The CDR3 runs to 15 residues. The germline gives CDR1 SGHTA, CDR2 FQGNSA. V lost 4 bases and J lost 1, with 11 bases in between. CDR3 sequence (DNA): TGTGCCAGCAGCTGGACAGCTCTTTCTGGAAACACCATATATTTT. Its protein is CASSWTALSGNTIYF. Complete variable domain (other parts from reference TRBV7-2 and TRBJ1-3): GAGVSQSPSNKVTEKGKDVELRCDPISGHTALYWYRQSLGQGLEFLIYFQGNSAPDKSGLPSDRFSAERTGGSVSTLTIQRTQQEDSAVYLCASSWTALSGNTIYFGEGSWLTVV.

The sample holds a few counts of this clonotype. This chain joins TRBV2 and TRBJ2-1, with TRBD2 matching over 14 bases. CDR3 length: 16 amino acids. Trimming at V came to 3 bases and at J to 10 bases, leaving 8 bases not matched to a gene. The germline V gene has CDR1 SNHLY and CDR2 FYNNEI. CDR3 protein: CASSDLGLAGVGEQFF. As DNA, the CDR3 is TGTGCCAGCAGTGATCTGGGACTAGCGGGAGTAGGGGAGCAGTTCTTC.

V is TRBV12-3 or TRBV12-4 and J is TRBJ2-3, with D possibly TRBD1 on 7 matching bases. This CDR3 has 15 residues. V was cut by 6 bases and J by 1 base, with 14 bases left in between. This CDR3 is CASSPTGEGTDTQYF. CDR3 coding DNA: TGTGCCAGCAGCCCCACAGGGGAGGGCACAGATACGCAGTATTTT.

This clonotype has a count of ten or more. This chain joins TRBV28 and TRBJ1-2; TRBD1 might be the D (5 bases). Looked up from germline, CDR1 is MDHEN and CDR2 is SYDVKM. The CDR3 is 12 residues long. Trimming left V 3 bases short and J 7 bases short, with 9 bases between. The chain's CDR3 is CASSFQGLGYTF. The CDR3 DNA follows: TGTGCCAGCAGTTTTCAGGGACTTGGCTACACCTTC.

The rearrangement links TRBV29-1 to TRBJ2-3; 10 nucleotides match TRBD2. Germline V CDR1 and CDR2: SQVTM, ANQGSEA. Unmatched junction bases numbered 3, after V lost 3 bases and J lost 3 bases. The CDR3 totals 14 residues. The CDR3 region is CSVDPSGSTDTQYF. The CDR3 DNA is TGCAGCGTTGACCCTAGCGGGAGTACAGATACGCAGTATTTT.